The clone carrying this T cell receptor beta chain came up once. The antigen remains unidentified. This record belongs to a study of CD8+ T cells in alopecia areata. Study-wide results and limits: Higher clonality and more expanded CD8+ clones appeared in lesional than normal scalp.

Following RNA extraction, reverse transcription yielded cDNA that acted as the sequencing template. TCRdb's copy holds only in-frame clones and misses some; the assay was immunoSEQ multiplex PCR. The sample lists around 190,000 clones, around 50% occurring once. CDR1 and CDR2 (germline): MGHRA, YSYEKL. V was cut by 4 bases and J by 6 bases, with 10 bases left in between. This CDR3 comprises 13 residues. J is TRBJ1-5 and V is TRBV4-1, with unresolved D. The sample was CD8+ T cells sorted from blood. This clonotype was sampled from a human donor in good health. CDR3 region: CASSPLDLQPQHF. The CDR3 nucleotides are TGCGCCAGCAGCCCCCTGGACCTTCAGCCCCAGCATTTT.